This T cell receptor beta chain was recorded in a study of blood T cell repertoires in COVID-19. Study summary: T cells, B-cell-depleted T cells, or PBMCs supplied cDNA or gDNA.

Original methodology: Estimates of nucleated cell counts were drawn from the amplification of reference gene primers. TCRdb keeps only in-frame clones here, not all; method: immunoSEQ multiplex PCR. Clone size and V and J calls were adopted from that table, with D and trimming inferred from the DNA. This sample carries 55,000 to 80,000 clones, 81% of them seen once, and the ten largest clones take 0.65% to 0.9%. The CDR3 totals 16 residues. Trimming shortened V by 4 bases and J by 0 bases, and 12 bases separated the two germline ends. Germline V CDR1 and CDR2: KGHSH, LQKENI. The sequencing sample was made of peripheral blood. The chain has TRBV18 and TRBJ2-2, with D possibly being TRBD2 (6 bases). This receptor was identified in a woman in her 70s with acute or convalescent COVID-19. DNA of the CDR3: TGTGCCAGCTCACGCGGGACGGTCGCGAACACCGGGGAGCTGTTTTTT. Its protein is CASSRGTVANTGELFF.